Listed below are T cell receptor beta chains from one sample, sequenced in a study of CD8 T cells in ankylosing spondylitis. One entry per CDR3 protein results from TCRdb running MiXCR on the 5' RACE reads. The sample comprises some 840,000 distinct CDR3 sequences, about 10% of which are singletons, and 0.51% rests with the top ten. Specimen: blood, either unsorted or a sorted T cell fraction (not recorded which). All receptors derive from a male donor with ankylosing spondylitis. Both conserved end residues are part of each CDR3. The D gene is left open where the match is weak. Size tells how often a clone was seen (once, few, many) or the class of an expanded clone, and some rows leave it out.

d_gene | abundance | j_gene | v_gene | CDR3aa | CDR3nt
- | few | TRBJ2-1 | TRBV6-1 | CASNEREQGNEQFF | TGTGCCAGCAATGAACGGGAGCAGGGCAATGAGCAGTTCTTC
TRBD2 | many | TRBJ2-3 | TRBV4-3 | CASSQVRAGVADTQYF | TGCGCCAGCAGCCAAGTTCGAGCGGGGGTGGCAGATACGCAGTATTTT
TRBD1 | few | TRBJ1-5 | TRBV7-2 | CASSTTGGPNQPQHF | TGTGCCAGCAGCACTACAGGGGGTCCTAATCAGCCCCAGCATTTT
- | many | TRBJ1-1 | TRBV12-3/TRBV12-4 | CASKLTANTEAFF | TGTGCCAGCAAATTGACAGCGAACACTGAAGCTTTCTTT
- | few | TRBJ2-2 | TRBV12-3/TRBV12-4 | CASSSSTLSTGELFF | TGTGCCAGCAGTTCCTCAACCCTTAGCACCGGGGAGCTGTTTTTT
TRBD2 | many | TRBJ2-1 | TRBV7-6 | CASRVGTSAGNEQFF | TGTGCCAGCAGGGTGGGGACTAGTGCTGGCAATGAGCAGTTCTTC
- | - | TRBJ2-7 | TRBV6-1 | CASSTTGRPYEQYF | TGTGCCAGCAGCACGACAGGTCGGCCCTACGAGCAGTACTTC
- | - | TRBJ1-5 | TRBV7-2 | CASSLRGFDGNQPQHF | TGTGCCAGCAGCTTAAGGGGGTTCGATGGCAATCAGCCCCAGCATTTT
TRBD1 | few | TRBJ2-5 | TRBV6-5 | CASSTQGEETQYF | TGTGCCAGCAGTACTCAGGGGGAAGAGACCCAGTACTTC
- | - | TRBJ2-3 | TRBV12-3/TRBV12-4 | CASTSYRSTDTQYF | TGTGCCAGCACTTCCTACCGGAGCACAGATACGCAGTATTTT
TRBD1 | many | TRBJ2-7 | TRBV4-3 | CASSQIPGQGIYEQYF | TGCGCCAGCAGCCAAATTCCGGGACAGGGGATCTACGAGCAGTACTTC
- | few | TRBJ1-1 | TRBV20-1 | CSARDQYLGGRGNTEAFF | TGCAGTGCTAGAGATCAATACCTAGGGGGGAGGGGGAACACTGAAGCTTTCTTT
TRBD2 | few | TRBJ2-7 | TRBV20-1 | CSAKGTSVTLQYF | TGCAGTGCTAAAGGGACTAGCGTCACCTTGCAGTACTTC
TRBD1 | - | TRBJ1-1 | TRBV7-3 | CASSLTGTGITEAFF | TGTGCCAGCAGCTTAACGGGGACAGGGATCACTGAAGCTTTCTTT
- | few | TRBJ1-3 | TRBV20-1 | CSATRLENTIYF | TGCAGTGCTACGCGATTAGAAAACACCATATATTTT
TRBD1 | - | TRBJ2-7 | TRBV7-3 | CASSSGTASYEQYF | TGTGCCAGCAGCTCCGGGACAGCCAGCTACGAGCAGTACTTC
TRBD1 | many | TRBJ1-2 | TRBV7-9 | CASSRTGSGGYTF | TGTGCCAGCAGCCGGACAGGGTCAGGAGGCTACACCTTC
TRBD2 | many | TRBJ2-1 | TRBV24-1 | CATSDPSGDSYNEQFF | TGTGCCACCAGTGACCCTAGCGGAGACTCCTACAATGAGCAGTTCTTC
TRBD1 | many | TRBJ2-7 | TRBV7-9 | CASSRDRVHEQYF | TGTGCCAGCAGCCGGGACAGGGTCCACGAGCAGTACTTC
- | - | TRBJ1-1 | TRBV5-1 | CASSLARGPEAFF | TGCGCCAGCAGCTTGGCTAGAGGACCTGAAGCTTTCTTT
- | few | TRBJ1-1 | TRBV5-1 | CASSLLTGTEAFF | TGCGCCAGCAGCTTGTTAACGGGCACTGAAGCTTTCTTT
- | few | TRBJ2-3 | TRBV5-1 | CASSLAPALSTDTQYF | TGCGCCAGCAGCTTGGCCCCGGCTCTCAGTACAGATACGCAGTATTTT
- | many | TRBJ2-1 | TRBV20-1 | CSARIADNEQFF | TGCAGTGCTAGAATAGCGGACAATGAGCAGTTCTTC
TRBD2 | - | TRBJ2-7 | TRBV4-3 | CASSRSTSGSYEQYF | TGCGCCAGCAGCCGCTCGACTAGCGGGAGCTACGAGCAGTACTTC
TRBD2 | many | TRBJ2-3 | TRBV5-1 | CASSSGLAGSDTQYF | TGCGCCAGCAGCTCGGGACTAGCGGGGTCAGATACGCAGTATTTT
TRBD2 | few | TRBJ2-3 | TRBV7-2 | CASELAGGTTDTQYF | TGTGCCAGCGAATTGGCGGGGGGGACCACAGATACGCAGTATTTT
TRBD2 | - | TRBJ2-3 | TRBV2 | CASSRRLAGTSSRTDTQYF | TGTGCCAGCAGTCGAAGACTAGCGGGGACCTCCTCACGCACAGATACGCAGTATTTT
- | - | TRBJ2-6 | TRBV5-1 | CASSSQGTGANVLTF | TGCGCCAGCAGCTCACAGGGAACTGGGGCCAACGTCCTGACTTTC
TRBD1 | few | TRBJ1-2 | TRBV2 | CASSDRGTAGYTF | TGTGCCAGCAGTGACAGGGGGACGGCTGGCTACACCTTC
- | few | TRBJ2-3 | TRBV4-3 | CASSQDGVGLTDTQYF | TGCGCCAGCAGCCAAGACGGCGTTGGTCTCACAGATACGCAGTATTTT
- | - | TRBJ2-2 | TRBV20-1 | CSAPRRSINTGELFF | TGCAGTGCCCCCCGTAGGTCAATTAACACCGGGGAGCTGTTTTTT
- | - | TRBJ1-6 | TRBV12-3/TRBV12-4 | CASSLYQGENSPLHF | TGTGCCAGCAGTTTATATCAGGGAGAGAATTCACCCCTCCACTTT
- | many | TRBJ2-5 | TRBV6-5 | CASSYRGQETQYF | TGTGCCAGCAGTTACAGGGGTCAAGAGACCCAGTACTTC
- | few | TRBJ2-7 | TRBV6-5 | CASSRQGEQYF | TGTGCCAGCAGTCGGCAGGGAGAGCAGTACTTC
- | few | TRBJ1-4 | TRBV18 | CASSPRGGREKLFF | TGTGCCAGCTCACCACGTGGGGGGCGTGAAAAACTGTTTTTT
- | once | TRBJ2-7 | TRBV20-1 | CSASRRWGDKSYEQYF | TGCAGTGCCTCTCGACGGTGGGGGGACAAGTCCTACGAGCAGTACTTC
- | few | TRBJ2-7 | TRBV18 | CASSPRQRTYEQYF | TGTGCCAGCTCACCCCGACAGCGAACCTACGAGCAGTACTTC
- | few | TRBJ1-3 | TRBV7-9 | CASSTTWGPSGNTIYF | TGTGCCAGCAGCACCACCTGGGGACCCTCTGGAAACACCATATATTTT
- | few | TRBJ2-5 | TRBV20-1 | CSASTWDGETQYF | TGCAGTGCTAGTACTTGGGACGGAGAGACCCAGTACTTC
- | few | TRBJ2-7 | TRBV27 | CASSLSGFAYEQYF | TGTGCCAGCAGTTTATCGGGGTTTGCCTACGAGCAGTACTTC
- | few | TRBJ1-1 | TRBV12-3/TRBV12-4 | CASSLGHPEAFF | TGTGCCAGCAGTTTAGGGCACCCTGAAGCTTTCTTT
- | few | TRBJ2-7 | TRBV6-5 | CASSYGIGERYEQYF | TGTGCCAGCAGTTACGGCATAGGAGAGAGATACGAGCAGTACTTC
- | - | TRBJ2-7 | TRBV21-1 | CASSKKARLGLYEQYF | TGTGCCAGCAGCAAAAAAGCCAGACTCGGGTTATACGAGCAGTACTTC
- | many | TRBJ2-2 | TRBV9 | CASSEYTGELFF | TGTGCCAGCAGCGAGTACACCGGGGAGCTGTTTTTT
TRBD2 | - | TRBJ2-7 | TRBV20-1 | CSARYSGSSYEQYF | TGCAGTGCTAGATACAGCGGGAGCTCCTACGAGCAGTACTTC
- | few | TRBJ2-1 | TRBV12-3/TRBV12-4 | CASSFEVKTYNEQFF | TGTGCCAGCAGTTTTGAAGTTAAAACCTACAATGAGCAGTTCTTC
TRBD2 | few | TRBJ2-3 | TRBV20-1 | CSARTQRGSTDTQYF | TGCAGTGCCCGGACCCAGCGGGGGAGCACAGATACGCAGTATTTT
- | - | TRBJ1-2 | TRBV7-2 | CASSQGFYGYTF | TGTGCCAGCAGTCAGGGATTCTATGGCTACACCTTC
- | - | TRBJ1-2 | TRBV4-1 | CASSQAVTADAGNYGYTF | TGCGCCAGCAGCCAAGCAGTAACAGCTGATGCCGGGAACTATGGCTACACCTTC
TRBD2 | few | TRBJ2-7 | TRBV30 | CAYLPTSGVSSYEQYF | TGTGCCTACTTGCCAACTAGCGGGGTGAGCTCCTACGAGCAGTACTTC
- | few | TRBJ2-7 | TRBV20-1 | CSGLGGANVYEQYF | TGCAGTGGTCTTGGCGGGGCTAACGTCTACGAGCAGTACTTC
- | many | TRBJ1-4 | TRBV20-1 | CSPYRAEKLFF | TGCAGCCCCTACCGGGCTGAAAAACTGTTTTTT
TRBD2 | - | TRBJ2-3 | TRBV20-1 | CSANLYSGRASSTDTQYF | TGCAGTGCAAATCTCTATAGCGGGAGGGCCTCTAGCACAGATACGCAGTATTTT
- | - | TRBJ2-5 | TRBV20-1 | CSAREGVSQETQYF | TGCAGTGCTAGAGAGGGCGTAAGTCAAGAGACCCAGTACTTC
TRBD1 | many | TRBJ2-7 | TRBV12-3/TRBV12-4 | CASSVQGNGPRVEQYF | TGTGCCAGCAGCGTACAGGGGAACGGGCCCAGGGTCGAGCAGTACTTC